Given below is one T cell receptor (beta chain) in context. The count of this clone is one. Its specific antigen is unknown. There are no base qualities to consult, and no much larger clone falls within one base. The sample originates from a study of shared clonotypes between healthy human individuals (TCRdb year 2020). For context, the study as a whole: Two women and three men aged 18 to 49 years were included in the cohort. For each donor, CD4 naive and CD4 memory were each run on three plates, CD8 naive on two plates, and CD8 memory on one plate. Between about 0.8 and 9 billion PBMCs per donor were obtained by leukapheresis. Blood TCR repertoires of roughly 5 healthy adults were deeply sequenced to estimate repertoire size and the extent of clonotype sharing between individuals. Different laboratories and diverse techniques were used to prepare libraries and sequence TCR repertoires, to increase sequencing depth and limit assay-specific biases.

Donors were healthy HIV-negative adults with no recently reported acute infections or vaccinations. All donors were Caucasian adults living in Nashville, Tennessee, USA. Magnetic negative selection was used to enrich CD4+ T cells, after which naive cells were positively selected on CD45RA and the negative fraction became the memory subset. After blood collection by leukapheresis, PBMCs were isolated using Ficoll-Histopaque density gradient centrifugation and then cryopreserved in the vapor phase of liquid nitrogen. Purity and quantity of every magnetically sorted T cell population were checked by analytical flow cytometry. Each sorted fraction had its genomic DNA isolated and then quantified by UV absorbance on a Nanodrop 2000c. Ends trimmed: V by 4 bases, J by 0 bases; bases unmatched to a gene: 7. CDR1 and CDR2, looked up from the germline V gene, are MGHRA and YSYEKL. The CDR3 contains 16 residues, cysteine and phenylalanine counted. Of all the DNA, just the CDR3 is kept, 48 bases in frame from base 1.

Broader findings and caveats from the paper: Naive subsets generally had larger estimated clonotype richness than memory subsets. Sampling was restricted to blood, and TCR repertoires in tissues likely differ from the TCR repertoires found in blood. Pairwise subsampling indicated that sequencing depth was expected to affect the degree of clonotype sharing among donors. Compared with non-shared clonotypes, clonotypes shared by all four sorted-subset donors had higher generation probabilities. Rarefaction of sorted-subset datasets indicated incomplete sequencing despite the large sequencing depth. When several donors were compared, the shared fraction of clonotypes was about 5% for naive CD4, around 4% for naive CD8, 2% to 2.5% for memory CD4, and 0.35% to 0.5% for memory CD8. Because the study included only a small number of donors, the genetic and exposure-history diversity represented was limited.

Using the deep immunoSEQ assay, multiplex PCR amplified TCR CDR3 regions from genomic DNA. Extracted genomic DNA from each cell subset was distributed evenly across all wells of several immunoSEQ 96-well plates, and each plate was treated as a replicate. For sorted subsets, around 200 ng genomic DNA, equal to some 30,000 T cell genomes, was loaded into each replicate PCR. Purified libraries were measured with a Qubit 3.0 fluorometer, size-checked on a Bioanalyzer 2100, and measured again with the KAPA Library Quantification kit. Each immunoSEQ 96-well plate was sequenced on its own single-read 150-cycle Illumina NextSeq 550 flow cell. The original pipeline was this. The immunoSEQ output contained only junctional sequences without quality scores, so filtering could not match that applied to full-length reads. To assign V/J genes and CDR3, sequences were annotated against IMGT germline references using PyIR, a Python wrapper for IgBLAST v1.9. Reads with weak V/J assignments (E-value above 1e-6), missing CDR3, stop codons, out-of-frame junctions, or ambiguous translated residues were removed. V3J clonotypes were defined by identical inferred V gene, J gene, and CDR3 amino acid sequence. The percentage overlap between two repertoires was calculated by dividing the number of shared unique clonotypes by the size of the smaller repertoire. Three approaches were used to assess repertoire richness: RTK rarefaction, the Chao1 estimator, and Recon v2.1 estimates of unobserved clonotypes. OLGA was used to compute generation probabilities for all TCRbeta clonotypes that the gDNA method yielded from a few donors. TCRdb re-hosts the immuneACCESS table, in-frame sequences only. Its copies lack some clones; in the studies checked, an unresolved V gene accounts for under half of them, and the cause for the rest is not known. V, J and clone size derive from that table, while D and trimming were established from the DNA sequence. The sample table shows some 2,100,000 clones, and around 95% are seen once. Less than 0.15% of the sample is in the top ten clones.

This receptor was taken from a man aged 18-30 years in good health. Rearrangement joined TRBV4-1 to TRBJ1-2; 8 bases in between match TRBD1. Sequencing was done on a sample of naive CD4+ T cells sorted from blood. The cell subset or site label of this sample denotes: CD45RA+ positively selected. CDR3 sequence: CASSRDRSLTNYGYTF. The nucleotides are TGCGCCAGCAGCCGGGACAGGAGCCTTACTAACTATGGCTACACCTTC.